Sequencing of this T cell receptor (beta chain) was carried out in a study of identical twins. As concerns this clonotype: The junction and the germline gene differ at one end; a read error may be behind it.

TCRdb re-analysed the 5' RACE reads in MiXCR, keeping a single row per CDR3 protein. Here the sample spans 540,000 or so distinct CDR3 sequences, around 22% being singletons. This CDR3 region has 14 residues. Germline V lookup: CDR1 SGHRS, CDR2 YFSETQ. These data were also reused for a study on yellow fever vaccine responses in identical twins.

The chain links TRBV5-1 to TRBJ2-1; D tentatively fits TRBD1 or TRBD2 (5 bases each). Sample: CD4+ T cells sorted from blood. This TCR derives from a woman aged 18-35 years in good health. CDR3 sequence (DNA): TGCGCCAGCAGCTTGGGTGGGACCTACAATGAGCAGGTCTTC. It specifies CASSLGGTYNEQVF.